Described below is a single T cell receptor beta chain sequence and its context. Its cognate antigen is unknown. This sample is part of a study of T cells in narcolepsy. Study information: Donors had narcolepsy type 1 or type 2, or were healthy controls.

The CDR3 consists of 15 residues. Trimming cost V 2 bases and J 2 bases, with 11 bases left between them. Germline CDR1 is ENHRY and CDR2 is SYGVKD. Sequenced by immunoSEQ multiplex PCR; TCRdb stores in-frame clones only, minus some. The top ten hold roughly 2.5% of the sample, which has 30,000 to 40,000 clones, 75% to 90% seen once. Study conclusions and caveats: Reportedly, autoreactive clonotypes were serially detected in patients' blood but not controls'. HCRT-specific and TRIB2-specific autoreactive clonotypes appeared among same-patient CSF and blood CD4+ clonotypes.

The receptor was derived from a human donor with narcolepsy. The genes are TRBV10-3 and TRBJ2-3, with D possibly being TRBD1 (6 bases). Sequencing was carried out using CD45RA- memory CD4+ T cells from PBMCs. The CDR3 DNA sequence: TGTGCCATCAGTGAGGGACAGAACCCCACAGATACGCAGTATTTT. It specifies CAISEGQNPTDTQYF.